This T cell receptor (beta chain) was identified in a study of read filtering for tumor transcriptome and immune sequencing. Study-level background: Among patients, 17 to 20 were male and some 15 female, aged about 45 to 85 (mean around 66).

From roughly 400 ng of RNA, a library with molecular barcoded alpha/delta and beta/gamma adaptors was made. TCRdb reprocessed the reads via MiXCR and lists one record per CDR3 protein. The data hold 75,000 to 95,000 distinct CDR3 sequences, with roughly 21% observed a single time. CDR1 MDHEN and CDR2 SYDVKM come from the germline V gene. The CDR3 covers 13 residues. Comments on this clonotype: The antigen is undetermined. A much larger clone differs by one base, so this may be a read error.

Bone marrow was sampled from every patient at the time of active disease. Study results and caveats: Correlation between methods rose after single-read clonotypes were removed.

Material: a population of CD138-negative cells sorted from bone marrow. This sequence joins TRBV28 and TRBJ1-1; perhaps TRBD1 as D (6 bases). This clonotype originated in a donor older than 35 with multiple myeloma. CDR3 bases: TGTGCCAACAGTGTAGGGGGAGGAACTGAAGCTTTCTTT. It encodes CANSVGGGTEAFF.